This T cell receptor beta chain was recorded in a study of shared clonotypes between healthy human individuals. Findings and limits, study-wide: An anticipated effect of sequencing depth on clonotype sharing among donors was recognized. Larger richness was generally estimated for naive than memory subsets. Shared clonotypes across all four donors exceeded non-shared ones in generation probability.

In the case of this clone: What it recognizes is unknown.

Germline loops: CDR1 SGHVS, CDR2 FQNEAQ. The CDR3 is 17 amino acids. V gave up 2 bases and J gave up 2 bases; unmatched junction bases: 10. Assay runs were performed at deep level. Measured with immunoSEQ multiplex PCR; TCRdb has only the in-frame clones, and not every one. Here the sample spans 2 million to 2.5 million clones, approximately 95% being singletons. This clonotype originated in a man aged 18 to 30 in good health. The sample was naive CD4+ T cells sorted from blood. Noted subset: CD45RA+ positively selected. The chain joins TRBV7-8 to TRBJ2-7, with 9 positions matching TRBD1. The CDR3 DNA reads TGTGCCAGCAGCTTAATTCACCGAAGGGACAGGGCCTACGAGCAGTACTTC. This encodes CASSLIHRRDRAYEQYF.